This TCR beta chain was sequenced during a study of blood T cell repertoires in COVID-19. Trimming pared 8 bases from V and 8 bases from J, leaving 18 bases between. Germline loops: CDR1 MNHEY, CDR2 SVGEGT. The CDR3 runs 13 residues. In the source study's methods: Quantification of nucleated cells was approximated via reference gene primer amplification. Sequencing used immunoSEQ multiplex PCR; TCRdb keeps in-frame clones, though not all of them. That table furnishes V, J and clone size, whereas the DNA furnished D and trimming. This table has hundreds of thousands of clones, around four fifths appearing once.

This chain uses TRBV6-2 or TRBV6-3 with TRBJ1-1; TRBD1 is a possible D gene (5 bases). The source is a woman in her forties or fifties who had recovered from COVID-19. Material for sequencing was peripheral blood. CDR3 residues: CASCPGIQVEAFF. In DNA form, the CDR3 reads TGTGCCAGCTGCCCCGGAATACAGGTCGAAGCTTTCTTT.